Listed below are T cell receptor beta chains from one sample, sequenced in a study of T cells after somatic rescue of genetic block. This table comes from immunoSEQ multiplex PCR, and its TCRdb copy is limited to in-frame clones, with some not included. The sample holds some 90,000 clones; about 90% are singletons and the top ten take around 1.6%. Source material: peripheral blood mononuclear cells (PBMCs). These receptors all stem from a woman under 30. CDR3s include the opening cysteine and the closing phenylalanine or tryptophan. D genes are given only for firm matches. Only part of the rows carry a size: once, few, many, or a class if the clone is expanded.

abundance: .; v_gene: TRBV27; d_gene: .; j_gene: TRBJ1-4; CDR3aa: CASSLSYREREKLFF; CDR3nt: TGTGCCAGCAGTTTATCGTACAGGGAGCGGGAAAAACTGTTTTTT
abundance: .; v_gene: TRBV27; d_gene: TRBD1; j_gene: TRBJ2-7; CDR3aa: CASSVVQGAIEQYF; CDR3nt: TGTGCCAGCAGTGTAGTACAGGGGGCTATCGAGCAGTACTTC
abundance: .; v_gene: TRBV7-9; d_gene: .; j_gene: TRBJ2-1; CDR3aa: CASSSGPVNEQFF; CDR3nt: TGTGCCAGCAGCTCAGGACCCGTCAATGAGCAGTTCTTC
abundance: .; v_gene: TRBV7-9; d_gene: .; j_gene: TRBJ1-1; CDR3aa: CASSWNSDTEAFF; CDR3nt: TGTGCCAGCAGCTGGAACAGCGACACTGAAGCTTTCTTT
abundance: .; v_gene: TRBV4-3; d_gene: .; j_gene: TRBJ2-2; CDR3aa: CASSQESQGGDTGELFF; CDR3nt: TGCGCCAGCAGCCAAGAGTCCCAGGGAGGTGACACCGGGGAGCTGTTTTTT
abundance: .; v_gene: TRBV7-9; d_gene: TRBD2; j_gene: TRBJ2-1; CDR3aa: CASTIPGTSSYNEQFF; CDR3nt: TGTGCCAGCACCATCCCTGGGACTAGCTCCTACAATGAGCAGTTCTTC
abundance: .; v_gene: TRBV7-3; d_gene: .; j_gene: TRBJ2-1; CDR3aa: CASSSYTGYEQFF; CDR3nt: TGTGCCAGCAGCTCATATACAGGGTATGAGCAGTTCTTC
abundance: .; v_gene: TRBV29-1; d_gene: .; j_gene: TRBJ2-1; CDR3aa: CSSEQSEQFF; CDR3nt: TGCAGCTCCGAACAAAGTGAGCAGTTCTTC
abundance: .; v_gene: TRBV18; d_gene: TRBD2; j_gene: TRBJ2-5; CDR3aa: CASSPRYHGASGSLETQYF; CDR3nt: TGTGCCAGCTCACCACGGTACCATGGAGCTAGCGGGAGTTTGGAGACCCAGTACTTC
abundance: .; v_gene: TRBV20-1; d_gene: TRBD2; j_gene: TRBJ2-3; CDR3aa: CSASSGSF; CDR3nt: TGCAGTGCTAGTAGCGGGAGCTTT
abundance: once; v_gene: TRBV19; d_gene: .; j_gene: TRBJ2-7; CDR3aa: CATSDFLVSYEQYF; CDR3nt: TGTGCCACTTCGGACTTCCTCGTATCCTACGAGCAGTACTTC
abundance: .; v_gene: TRBV28; d_gene: .; j_gene: TRBJ2-4; CDR3aa: CASSLGQLAKNIQYF; CDR3nt: TGTGCCAGCAGTTTGGGTCAACTAGCCAAAAACATTCAGTACTTC
abundance: .; v_gene: TRBV7-2; d_gene: .; j_gene: TRBJ2-1; CDR3aa: CASSLDLTEQFF; CDR3nt: TGTGCCAGCAGCCTGGACCTGACTGAGCAGTTCTTC
abundance: .; v_gene: TRBV10-3; d_gene: .; j_gene: TRBJ1-5; CDR3aa: CAIREGQGRNQPQHF; CDR3nt: TGTGCCATCAGAGAGGGGCAGGGGCGGAATCAGCCCCAGCATTTT
abundance: .; v_gene: TRBV7-8; d_gene: TRBD1; j_gene: TRBJ1-1; CDR3aa: CASSLRLDRDTEAFF; CDR3nt: TGTGCCAGCAGCCTTCGACTGGACAGGGACACTGAAGCTTTCTTT
abundance: .; v_gene: TRBV2; d_gene: .; j_gene: TRBJ1-1; CDR3aa: CASSEEKGTEAFF; CDR3nt: TGTGCCAGCAGTGAGGAGAAGGGCACTGAAGCTTTCTTT
abundance: .; v_gene: TRBV7-8; d_gene: .; j_gene: TRBJ1-5; CDR3aa: CASSPTGTVEPPQHF; CDR3nt: TGTGCCAGCAGCCCAACCGGGACGGTGGAGCCGCCCCAGCATTTT
abundance: once; v_gene: TRBV19; d_gene: .; j_gene: TRBJ1-1; CDR3aa: CASKWRTENTEAFF; CDR3nt: TGTGCCAGTAAGTGGCGGACGGAGAACACTGAAGCTTTCTTT
abundance: once; v_gene: TRBV18; d_gene: TRBD1; j_gene: TRBJ1-5; CDR3aa: CASSYDRVQSNQPQHF; CDR3nt: TGTGCCAGCTCATACGACAGGGTGCAGAGCAATCAGCCCCAGCATTTT
abundance: .; v_gene: TRBV5-6; d_gene: TRBD2; j_gene: TRBJ2-1; CDR3aa: CASSFTGTSGINEQFF; CDR3nt: TGTGCCAGCAGTTTTACCGGGACTAGCGGGATAAATGAGCAGTTCTTC
abundance: .; v_gene: TRBV18; d_gene: .; j_gene: TRBJ2-1; CDR3aa: CASSPKPSEQFF; CDR3nt: TGTGCCAGCTCACCTAAGCCGTCTGAGCAGTTCTTC
abundance: .; v_gene: TRBV2; d_gene: .; j_gene: TRBJ1-1; CDR3aa: CASSDRAGTEAFF; CDR3nt: TGTGCCAGCAGTGACAGGGCCGGGACTGAAGCTTTCTTT
abundance: .; v_gene: TRBV6-6; d_gene: .; j_gene: TRBJ1-4; CDR3aa: CASSYSMSGAEEKLFF; CDR3nt: TGTGCCAGCAGTTACTCGATGTCAGGGGCGGAGGAAAAACTGTTTTTT
abundance: .; v_gene: TRBV6-4; d_gene: .; j_gene: TRBJ2-6; CDR3aa: CASRANGANVLTF; CDR3nt: TGTGCCAGCAGGGCCAATGGGGCCAACGTCCTGACTTTC
abundance: .; v_gene: TRBV6-4; d_gene: .; j_gene: TRBJ2-3; CDR3aa: CASSDGGSTDTQYF; CDR3nt: TGTGCCAGCAGTGACGGGGGTAGCACAGATACGCAGTATTTT